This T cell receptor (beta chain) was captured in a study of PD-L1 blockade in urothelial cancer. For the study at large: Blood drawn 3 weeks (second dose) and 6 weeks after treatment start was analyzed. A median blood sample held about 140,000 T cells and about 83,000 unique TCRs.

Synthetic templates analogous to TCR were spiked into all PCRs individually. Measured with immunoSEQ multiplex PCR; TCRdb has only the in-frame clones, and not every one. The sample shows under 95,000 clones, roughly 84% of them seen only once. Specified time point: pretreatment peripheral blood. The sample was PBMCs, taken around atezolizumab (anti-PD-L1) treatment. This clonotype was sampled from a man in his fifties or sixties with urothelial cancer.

The CDR3 reads CASSLGPQETQYF. The DNA for the CDR3 is TGCGCCAGCAGCTTGGGTCCGCAAGAGACCCAGTACTTC. The chain carries TRBV5-1 and TRBJ2-5; no firm D call. Trimming stripped 0 bases from V and 2 bases from J, with 5 bases between. Germline V gives CDR1 SGHRS, CDR2 YFSETQ. The CDR3 totals 13 residues.